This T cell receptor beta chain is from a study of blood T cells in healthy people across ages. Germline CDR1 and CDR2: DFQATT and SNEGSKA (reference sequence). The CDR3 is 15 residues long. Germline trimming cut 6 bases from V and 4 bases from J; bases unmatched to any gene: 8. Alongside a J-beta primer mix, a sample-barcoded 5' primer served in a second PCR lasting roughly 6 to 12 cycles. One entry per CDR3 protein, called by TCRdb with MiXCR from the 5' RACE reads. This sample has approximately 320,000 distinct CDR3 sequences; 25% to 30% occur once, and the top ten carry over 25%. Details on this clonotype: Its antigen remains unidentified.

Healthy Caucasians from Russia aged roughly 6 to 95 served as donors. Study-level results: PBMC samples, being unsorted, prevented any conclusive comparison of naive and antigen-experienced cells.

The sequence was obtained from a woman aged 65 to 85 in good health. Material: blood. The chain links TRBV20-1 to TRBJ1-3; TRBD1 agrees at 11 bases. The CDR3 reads CSAIPGQGAGNTIYF. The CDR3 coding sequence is TGCAGTGCCATCCCTGGACAGGGGGCAGGAAACACCATATATTTT.